The next 18 T cell receptor beta chains were all read from a single sample in a study of CD8+ T cells in alopecia areata. It was cDNA, reverse transcribed from extracted RNA, that served as the sequencing template. The data were produced by immunoSEQ multiplex PCR, yet TCRdb's version contains in-frame clones alone and is incomplete. Of about 130,000 clones in the sample, roughly 50% were seen once. The sample was CD8+ T cells sorted from blood, taken at week 0. These receptors all come from a human donor with alopecia areata.

The chain uses TRBV9 and TRBJ2-1; TRBD2 matches at 7 bases. Losses at the gene ends were 0 bases for V and 9 bases for J; bases not matched to a gene: 6. Germline V gene sequence: CDR1 SGDLS, CDR2 YYNGEE. CDR3 length: 14 residues. Written as DNA, the CDR3 is TGTGCCAGCAGCGTAGGAGGCGAGCGGGGTGAGCAGTTCTTC. Protein: CASSVGGERGEQFF.

This clone showed up just a few times. The chain combines TRBV7-9 with TRBJ1-4, with a possible D match to TRBD1 (5 bases). Per germline, CDR1 SEHNR and CDR2 FQNEAQ (reference sequence). Deletions cut 2 bases from V and 1 base from J, with 11 bases between. CDR3 length: 16 residues. The CDR3 bases are TGTGCCAGCAGCTTAAGAGACAGCCGAACTAATGAAAAACTGTTTTTT. The encoded protein is CASSLRDSRTNEKLFF.

As concerns this clone: Within the sample, other DNA sequences also encode this same CDR3. This rearrangement joins TRBV9 to TRBJ2-7, with D possibly matching TRBD2 (6 bases). V was pared by 0 bases and J by 3 bases, with 7 bases between. There are 13 residues in the CDR3. Germline assignment: CDR1 SGDLS and CDR2 YYNGEE. CDR3 in DNA: TGTGCCAGCAGCGTAGGACTAGACTACGAGCAGTACTTC. It translates to CASSVGLDYEQYF.

This clone was counted only a few times. DNA of the CDR3: TGCAGCGGCCTCTCAAATGAGCAGTTCTTC. Its protein product is CSGLSNEQFF. The rearrangement links TRBV29-1 to TRBJ2-1; D not certain. The CDR3 totals 10 residues. Germline CDR1 reads SQVTM; CDR2 reads ANQGSEA. V was pared by 7 bases and J by 7 bases, with 8 bases between.

V usage is TRBV11-2 and J usage is TRBJ2-2; D is perhaps TRBD1 or TRBD2 (5 bases each). This CDR3 comprises 14 residues. Trimming cost V 6 bases and J 6 bases, with 14 bases left between them. CDR1 SGHAT and CDR2 FQNNGV come from the germline V gene. CDR3 sequence reads: CASRKSREPGELFF. The CDR3 DNA reads as TGTGCCAGCAGAAAGAGCAGGGAGCCCGGGGAGCTGTTTTTT.

This chain uses TRBV29-1 with TRBJ1-2; 7 bases match TRBD1. The CDR3 runs 14 residues. Germline V CDR1 and CDR2: SQVTM, ANQGSEA. V shed 3 bases, J shed 5 bases, and the junction held 9 bases outside the gene matches. The CDR3 region is CSVDRQGEVYGYTF. CDR3 DNA: TGCAGCGTTGACAGGCAGGGGGAGGTGTATGGCTACACCTTC.

The chain employs TRBV30 and TRBJ1-6, with D possibly being TRBD1 (5 bases). CDR1 and CDR2 from the germline V gene are GTSNPN and SVGIG (reference sequence). The CDR3 extends over 12 amino acids. The V end lost 1 base, the J end lost 14 bases, and 12 bases lay between the germline ends. In DNA form, the CDR3 reads TGTGCCTGGAGTGCCATCAGAGGGGCCCTCCACTTT. Translating it yields CAWSAIRGALHF.

J is TRBJ1-6 and V is TRBV13; perhaps TRBD1 as D (6 bases). Germline V gives CDR1 PRHDT, CDR2 FYEKMQ (reference sequence). With 5 bases removed from V and 8 bases from J, the gap between germline ends came to 13 bases. The CDR3 spans 14 residues. This chain's CDR3 is CASSDRDNYSPLHF. The CDR3 nucleotides are TGTGCCAGCAGCGACCGGGACAACTATTCACCCCTCCACTTT.

The gene calls are TRBV27 and TRBJ2-2; 9 bases are a match to TRBD1. J gave up 8 bases and V 0 bases, and 10 bases lay outside the gene matches. CDR1 and CDR2 from the germline V gene are MNHEY and SMNVEV (reference sequence). This CDR3 comprises 17 residues. The CDR3 DNA follows: TGTGCCAGCAGTTTATCGCCCGGGACAGGGAAGACGGGGGAGCTGTTTTTT. It codes for CASSLSPGTGKTGELFF.

Of note for this clone: The same CDR3 also results from other DNA sequences found in this sample. The chain is built from TRBV29-1 and TRBJ2-7; D possibly corresponds to TRBD1 (6 bases). With 1 base removed from V and 4 bases from J, the gap between germline ends came to 8 bases. The CDR3 spans 12 residues. Germline CDR1 and CDR2: SQVTM and ANQGSEA. CDR3 protein: CSVEGTAYEQYF. CDR3 bases: TGCAGCGTTGAAGGGACAGCATACGAGCAGTACTTC.

This clone was picked up a small number of times. This sequence joins TRBV25-1 and TRBJ2-2; perhaps TRBD1 as D (6 bases). This CDR3 region has 13 residues. Trimming shortened V by 9 bases and J by 7 bases, and 15 bases separated the two germline ends. Germline CDR1 is MGHDK and CDR2 is SYGVNS. DNA of the CDR3: TGTGCCAGTAGCAAGGCCAGGGGCGGGGAGCTGTTTTTT. Translated: CASSKARGGELFF.

CDR3 sequence: CASRQDRGMQETQYF. The CDR3 DNA sequence: TGTGCCAGCAGGCAGGACAGGGGGATGCAAGAGACCCAGTACTTC. V and J are TRBV7-9 and TRBJ2-5, with 10 bases aligning to TRBD1. V lost 6 bases to trimming and J lost 2 bases; unmatched junction nucleotides: 6. Germline V gene lookup returns CDR1 SEHNR and CDR2 FQNEAQ (reference sequence). The CDR3 consists of 15 residues.

The J gene is TRBJ2-2, the V gene TRBV27, with 9 nucleotides matching TRBD1. V trimming: 5 bases; J trimming: 5 bases; junction bases outside the gene matches: 3. CDR1 and CDR2 (germline): MNHEY, SMNVEV (reference sequence). This CDR3 spans 14 amino acids. The CDR3 here is CASSPGQGTGELFF. CDR3 DNA sequence: TGTGCCAGCAGTCCCGGACAGGGGACCGGGGAGCTGTTTTTT.

The chain employs TRBV27 and TRBJ2-7, with 9 bases fitting TRBD2. Germline V CDR1 and CDR2: MNHEY, SMNVEV (reference sequence). With 2 bases clipped from V and 0 bases from J, the junction kept 8 bases outside the gene matches. CDR3 length: 17 residues. CDR3 sequence (DNA): TGTGCCAGCAGTTTAAAAGTAGCGGGGGTCGCCTCCTACGAGCAGTACTTC. Protein sequence: CASSLKVAGVASYEQYF.

The chain links TRBV9 to TRBJ1-2; D is unresolved. Looked up from germline, CDR1 is SGDLS and CDR2 is YYNGEE. Trimming removed 6 bases from V and 2 bases from J, with 11 bases in between. The CDR3 totals 13 residues. The CDR3 loop is CASTSTLNYGYTF. Here the CDR3 DNA reads TGTGCCAGCACGTCCACTTTAAACTATGGCTACACCTTC. Drawing the rest from reference TRBV9 and TRBJ1-2, the complete variable domain is DSGVTQTPKHLITATGQRVTLRCSPRSGDLSVYWYQQSLDQGLQFLIQYYNGEERAKGNILERFSAQQFPDLHSELNLSSLELGDSALYFCASTSTLNYGYTFGSGTRLTVV.

The chain combines TRBV6-5 with TRBJ2-1, with D uncertain. V lost 2 bases to trimming and J lost 6 bases, with 8 bases between them. Per the germline V gene, CDR1 is MNHEY and CDR2 is SVGAGI. This CDR3 has 13 amino acids. The CDR3 DNA reads TGTGCCAGCAGTTACGTAGCCCGCAATGAGCAGTTCTTC. This sequence encodes CASSYVARNEQFF.

This clone has only a few counts. The chain couples TRBV5-1 to TRBJ2-6; TRBD1 might be the D (5 bases). The CDR3 covers 16 residues. Deletions cut 0 bases from V and 2 bases from J, with 9 bases between. CDR1 is SGHRS and CDR2 is YFSETQ in the germline V gene. The CDR3 bases are TGCGCCAGCAGCTTGGCGTCCAGGGCTGGGGCCAACGTCCTGACTTTC. This gives the protein CASSLASRAGANVLTF. Filled out from reference TRBV5-1 and TRBJ2-6, the complete variable domain reads KAGVTQTPRYLIKTRGQQVTLSCSPISGHRSVSWYQQTPGQGLQFLFEYFSETQRNKGNFPGRFSGRQFSNSRSEMNVSTLELGDSALYLCASSLASRAGANVLTFGAGSRLTVL.

The V call is TRBV2, the J call TRBJ2-7; 13 bases match TRBD2. CDR1 and CDR2 (germline): SNHLY, FYNNEI. Trimming cost V 5 bases and J 0 bases; bases outside gene matches: 4. This CDR3 comprises 16 residues. The CDR3 nucleotides read TGTGCCAGCAGTCAGACTAGCGGGGGGCCCTCCTACGAGCAGTACTTC. It encodes CASSQTSGGPSYEQYF.